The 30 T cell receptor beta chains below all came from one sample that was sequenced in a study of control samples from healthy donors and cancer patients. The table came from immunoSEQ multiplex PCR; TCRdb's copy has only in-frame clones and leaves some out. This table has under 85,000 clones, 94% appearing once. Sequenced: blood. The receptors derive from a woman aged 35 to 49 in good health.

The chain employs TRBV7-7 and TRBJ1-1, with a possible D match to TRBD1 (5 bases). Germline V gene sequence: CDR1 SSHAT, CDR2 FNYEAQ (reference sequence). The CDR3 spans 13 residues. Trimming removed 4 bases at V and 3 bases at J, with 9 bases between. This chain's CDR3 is CASSYKQDTEAFF. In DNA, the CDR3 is TGTGCCAGCAGCTACAAACAGGACACTGAAGCTTTCTTT.

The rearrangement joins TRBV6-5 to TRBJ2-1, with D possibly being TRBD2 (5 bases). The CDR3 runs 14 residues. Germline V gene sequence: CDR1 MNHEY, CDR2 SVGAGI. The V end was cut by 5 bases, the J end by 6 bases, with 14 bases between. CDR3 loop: CASSKTNWGNEQFF. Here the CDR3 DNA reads TGTGCCAGCAGTAAGACTAACTGGGGCAATGAGCAGTTCTTC.

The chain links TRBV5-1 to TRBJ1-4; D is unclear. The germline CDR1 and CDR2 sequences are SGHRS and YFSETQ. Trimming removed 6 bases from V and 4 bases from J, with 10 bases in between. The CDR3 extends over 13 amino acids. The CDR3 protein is CASKVSDNEKLFF. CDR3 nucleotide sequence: TGCGCCAGCAAAGTTTCAGATAATGAAAAACTGTTTTTT. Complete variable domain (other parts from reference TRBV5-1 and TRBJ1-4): KAGVTQTPRYLIKTRGQQVTLSCSPISGHRSVSWYQQTPGQGLQFLFEYFSETQRNKGNFPGRFSGRQFSNSRSEMNVSTLELGDSALYLCASKVSDNEKLFFGSGTQLSVL.

The CDR3 loop is CASSYHRNNEKLFF. CDR3 bases: TGTGCCAGCAGTTACCACCGAAATAATGAAAAACTGTTTTTT. V is TRBV27 and J is TRBJ1-4; D unclear. V lost 4 bases, J lost 4 bases, and 10 bases lay in between. CDR3 size: 14 residues. Germline V gives CDR1 MNHEY, CDR2 SMNVEV (reference sequence).

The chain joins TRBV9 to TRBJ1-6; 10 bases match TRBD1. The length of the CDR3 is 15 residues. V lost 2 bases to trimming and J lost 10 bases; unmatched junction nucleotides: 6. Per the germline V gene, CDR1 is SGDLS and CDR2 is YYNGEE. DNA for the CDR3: TGTGCCAGCAGCGTGACCGGGACAGGGGTCTCACCCCTCCACTTT. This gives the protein CASSVTGTGVSPLHF. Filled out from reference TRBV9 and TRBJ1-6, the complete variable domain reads DSGVTQTPKHLITATGQRVTLRCSPRSGDLSVYWYQQSLDQGLQFLIQYYNGEERAKGNILERFSAQQFPDLHSELNLSSLELGDSALYFCASSVTGTGVSPLHFGNGTRLTVT.

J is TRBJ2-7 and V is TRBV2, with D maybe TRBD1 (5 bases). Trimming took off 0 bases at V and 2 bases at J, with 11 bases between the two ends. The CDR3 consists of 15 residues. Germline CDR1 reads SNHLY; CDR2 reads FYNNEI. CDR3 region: CASSEAGRNPYEQYF. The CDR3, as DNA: TGTGCCAGCAGTGAAGCGGGGCGGAACCCCTACGAGCAGTACTTC.

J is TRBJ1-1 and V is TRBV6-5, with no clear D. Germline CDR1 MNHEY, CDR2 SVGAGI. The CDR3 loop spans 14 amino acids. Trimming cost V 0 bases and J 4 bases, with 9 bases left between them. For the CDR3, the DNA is TGTGCCAGCAGTTACTCAGAATGGGGCACTGAAGCTTTCTTT. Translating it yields CASSYSEWGTEAFF.

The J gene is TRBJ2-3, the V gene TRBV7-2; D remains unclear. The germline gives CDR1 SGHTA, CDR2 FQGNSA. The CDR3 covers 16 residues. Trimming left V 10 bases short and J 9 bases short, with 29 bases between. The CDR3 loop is CATSGGDPIISRTQYF. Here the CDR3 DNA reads TGTGCCACTAGTGGTGGTGACCCTATAATTTCCAGGACGCAGTATTTT. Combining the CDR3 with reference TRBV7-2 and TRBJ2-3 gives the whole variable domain GAGVSQSPSNKVTEKGKDVELRCDPISGHTALYWYRQSLGQGLEFLIYFQGNSAPDKSGLPSDRFSAERTGGSVSTLTIQRTQQEDSAVYLCATSGGDPIISRTQYFGPGTRLTVL.

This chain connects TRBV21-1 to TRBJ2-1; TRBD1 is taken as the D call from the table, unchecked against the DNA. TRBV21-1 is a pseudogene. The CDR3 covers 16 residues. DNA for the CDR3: TGTGCCAGCAGCCCCTCGGACAGGGACACCTACAATGAGCAGTTCTTC. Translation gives CASSPSDRDTYNEQFF.

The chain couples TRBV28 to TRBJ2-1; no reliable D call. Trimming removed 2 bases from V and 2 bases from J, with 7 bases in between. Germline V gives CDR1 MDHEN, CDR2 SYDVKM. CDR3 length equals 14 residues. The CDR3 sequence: CASSLPLTYNEQFF. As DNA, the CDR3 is TGTGCCAGCAGTTTACCCCTGACCTACAATGAGCAGTTCTTC.

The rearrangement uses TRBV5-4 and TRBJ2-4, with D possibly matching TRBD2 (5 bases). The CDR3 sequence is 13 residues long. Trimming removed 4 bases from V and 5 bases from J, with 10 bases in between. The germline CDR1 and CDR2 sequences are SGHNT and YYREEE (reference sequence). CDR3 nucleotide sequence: TGTGCCAGCAGCCCACTCGGGGAAAACATTCAGTACTTC. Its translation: CASSPLGENIQYF.

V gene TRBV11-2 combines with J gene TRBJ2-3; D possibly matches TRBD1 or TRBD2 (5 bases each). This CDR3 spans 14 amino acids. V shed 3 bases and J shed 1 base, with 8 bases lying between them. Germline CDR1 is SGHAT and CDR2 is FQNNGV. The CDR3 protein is CASSFLGGTDTQYF. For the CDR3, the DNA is TGTGCCAGCAGCTTTCTGGGGGGCACAGATACGCAGTATTTT.

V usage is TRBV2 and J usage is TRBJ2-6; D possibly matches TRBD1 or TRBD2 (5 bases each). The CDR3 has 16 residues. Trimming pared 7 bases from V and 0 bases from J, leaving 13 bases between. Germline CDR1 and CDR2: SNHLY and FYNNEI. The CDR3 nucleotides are TGTGCCAGCAAGGGGTTAGAGGGCTCTGGGGCCAACGTCCTGACTTTC. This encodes CASKGLEGSGANVLTF.

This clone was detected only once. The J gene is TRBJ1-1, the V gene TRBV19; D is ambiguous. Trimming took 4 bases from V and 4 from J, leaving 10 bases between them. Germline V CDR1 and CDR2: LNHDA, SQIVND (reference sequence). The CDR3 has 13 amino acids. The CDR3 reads CASSNREITEAFF. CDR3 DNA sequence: TGTGCCAGTAGTAACCGGGAGATCACTGAAGCTTTCTTT. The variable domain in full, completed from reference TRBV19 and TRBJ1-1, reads DGGITQSPKYLFRKEGQNVTLSCEQNLNHDAMYWYRQDPGQGLRLIYYSQIVNDFQKGDIAEGYSVSREKKESFPLTVTSAQKNPTAFYLCASSNREITEAFFGQGTRLTVV.

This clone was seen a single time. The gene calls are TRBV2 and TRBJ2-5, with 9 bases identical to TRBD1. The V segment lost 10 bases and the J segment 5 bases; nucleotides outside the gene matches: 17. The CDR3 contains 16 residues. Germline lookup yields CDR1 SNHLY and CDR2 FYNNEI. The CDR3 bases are TGTGCCACACCTTCGGGCGGACAGGGGTTTGTGGAGACCCAGTACTTC. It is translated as CATPSGGQGFVETQYF.

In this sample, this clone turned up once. The CDR3 protein is CASSHARGPRDSPLHF. In DNA, the CDR3 is TGTGCCAGCAGCCACGCGCGGGGGCCCAGGGATTCACCCCTCCACTTT. The chain couples TRBV3-1 (or the pseudogene TRBV3-2) to TRBJ1-6; a possible D gene is TRBD1 (6 bases). The CDR3 spans 16 residues. The V gene lost 3 bases and the J gene lost 8 bases, with 17 bases spanning the gap. The V gene's germline CDR1 is LGHDT and CDR2 YNNKEL (reference sequence).

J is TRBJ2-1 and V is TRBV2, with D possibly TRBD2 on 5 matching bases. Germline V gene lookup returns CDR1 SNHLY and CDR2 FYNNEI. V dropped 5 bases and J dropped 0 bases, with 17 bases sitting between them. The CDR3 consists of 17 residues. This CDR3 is CASSKLGLSSSYNEQFF. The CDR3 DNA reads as TGTGCCAGCAGTAAACTAGGTCTCTCGAGCTCCTACAATGAGCAGTTCTTC.

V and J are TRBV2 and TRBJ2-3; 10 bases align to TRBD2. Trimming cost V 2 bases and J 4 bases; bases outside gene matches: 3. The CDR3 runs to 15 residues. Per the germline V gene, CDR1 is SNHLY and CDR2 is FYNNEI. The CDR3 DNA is TGTGCCAGCAGTGAACTAGCGGGAGTCTCAGATACGCAGTATTTT. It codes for CASSELAGVSDTQYF. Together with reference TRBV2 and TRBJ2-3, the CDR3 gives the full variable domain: EPEVTQTPSHQVTQMGQEVILRCVPISNHLYFYWYRQILGQKVEFLVSFYNNEISEKSEIFDDQFSVERPDGSNFTLKIRSTKLEDSAMYFCASSELAGVSDTQYFGPGTRLTVL.

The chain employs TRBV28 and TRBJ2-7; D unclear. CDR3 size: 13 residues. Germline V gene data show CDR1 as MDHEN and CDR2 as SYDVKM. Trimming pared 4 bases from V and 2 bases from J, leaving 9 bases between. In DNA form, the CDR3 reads TGTGCCAGCAGTTCACCGGGCCCCTACGAGCAGTACTTC. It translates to CASSSPGPYEQYF.

The CDR3 reads CASSYDRDRYNQPQHF. The CDR3 bases are TGTGCCAGCAGTTACGACCGGGACAGATATAATCAGCCCCAGCATTTT. This sequence joins TRBV6-6 and TRBJ1-5, with TRBD1 matching over 7 bases. CDR3 length: 16 amino acids. Losses at the gene ends were 2 bases for V and 4 bases for J; bases not matched to a gene: 8. The germline CDR1 and CDR2 sequences are MNHNY and SVGAGI (reference sequence).

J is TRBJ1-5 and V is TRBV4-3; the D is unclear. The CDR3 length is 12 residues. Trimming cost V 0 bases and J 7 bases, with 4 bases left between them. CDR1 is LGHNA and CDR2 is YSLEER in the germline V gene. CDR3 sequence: CASSQDLQPQHF. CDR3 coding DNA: TGCGCCAGCAGCCAAGATTTGCAGCCCCAGCATTTT.

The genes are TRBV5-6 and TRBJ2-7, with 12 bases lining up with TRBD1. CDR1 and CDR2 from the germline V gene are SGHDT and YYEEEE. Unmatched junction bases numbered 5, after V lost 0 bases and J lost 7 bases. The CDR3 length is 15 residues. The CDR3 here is CASSLDGTGGSEQYF. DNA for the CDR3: TGTGCCAGCAGCTTGGATGGGACAGGGGGCAGTGAGCAGTACTTC.

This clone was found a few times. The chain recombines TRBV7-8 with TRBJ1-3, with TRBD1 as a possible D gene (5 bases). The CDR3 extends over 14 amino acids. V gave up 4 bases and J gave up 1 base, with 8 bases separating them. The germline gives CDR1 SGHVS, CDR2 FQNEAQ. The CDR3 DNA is TGTGCCAGCAGCTCAAGGGGATCTGGAAACACCATATATTTT. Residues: CASSSRGSGNTIYF.

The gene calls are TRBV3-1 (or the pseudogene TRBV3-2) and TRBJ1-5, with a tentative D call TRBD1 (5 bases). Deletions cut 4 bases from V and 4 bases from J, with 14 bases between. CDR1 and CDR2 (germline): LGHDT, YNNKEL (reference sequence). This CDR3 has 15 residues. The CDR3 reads CASSPWSGENQPQHF. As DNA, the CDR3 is TGTGCCAGCAGCCCCTGGTCGGGGGAGAATCAGCCCCAGCATTTT.

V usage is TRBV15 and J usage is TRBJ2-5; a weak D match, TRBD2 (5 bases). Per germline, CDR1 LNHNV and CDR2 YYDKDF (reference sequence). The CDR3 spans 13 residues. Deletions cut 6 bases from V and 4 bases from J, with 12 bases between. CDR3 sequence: CATRSTRGETQYF. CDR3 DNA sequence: TGTGCCACCAGGTCTACCCGGGGAGAGACCCAGTACTTC.

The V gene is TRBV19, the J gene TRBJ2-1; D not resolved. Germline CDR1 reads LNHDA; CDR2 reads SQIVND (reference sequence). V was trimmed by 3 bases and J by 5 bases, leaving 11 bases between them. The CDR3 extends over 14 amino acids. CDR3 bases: TGTGCCAGTAGTATCTTATCCGGAAACAATGAGCAGTTCTTC. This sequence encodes CASSILSGNNEQFF.

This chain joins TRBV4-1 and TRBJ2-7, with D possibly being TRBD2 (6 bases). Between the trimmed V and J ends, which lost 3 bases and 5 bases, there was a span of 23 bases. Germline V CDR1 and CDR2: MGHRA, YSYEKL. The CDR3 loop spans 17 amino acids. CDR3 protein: CASSHPGGRGGIDEQYF. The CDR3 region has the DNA TGCGCCAGCAGCCACCCTGGAGGGCGGGGTGGAATTGACGAGCAGTACTTC.

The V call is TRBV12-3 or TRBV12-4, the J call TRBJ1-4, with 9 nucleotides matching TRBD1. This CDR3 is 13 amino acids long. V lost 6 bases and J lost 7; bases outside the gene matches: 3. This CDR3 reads CASSGQGREKLFF. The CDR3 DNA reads TGTGCCAGCAGCGGACAGGGGCGTGAAAAACTGTTTTTT.

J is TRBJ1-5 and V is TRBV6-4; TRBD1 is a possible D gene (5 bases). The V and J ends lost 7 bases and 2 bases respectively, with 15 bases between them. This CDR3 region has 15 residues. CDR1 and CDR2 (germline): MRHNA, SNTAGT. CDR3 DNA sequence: TGTGCCAGCAACGACCGGGACGGAGGCAATCAGCCCCAGCATTTT. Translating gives CASNDRDGGNQPQHF.

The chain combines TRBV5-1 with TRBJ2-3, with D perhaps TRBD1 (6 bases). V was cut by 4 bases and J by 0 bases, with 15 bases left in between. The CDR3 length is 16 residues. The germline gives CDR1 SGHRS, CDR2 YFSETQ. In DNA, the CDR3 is TGCGCCAGCAGCAATTTCGTGGGGGCCAGCACAGATACGCAGTATTTT. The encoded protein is CASSNFVGASTDTQYF.